Listed here is a single TCR beta chain. This entry belongs to a study of shared clonotypes between healthy human individuals. V lost 4 bases, J lost 2 bases, and 0 bases stayed unmatched. Germline CDR1 is MGHDK and CDR2 is SYGVNS. This CDR3 has 13 residues. The protocol was immunoSEQ multiplex PCR, while the TCRdb copy is restricted to in-frame clones and leaves out a portion. Counted here are 90,000 to 130,000 clones, over 65% occurring once; the ten biggest clones make up almost 25%. This TCR came from a woman in her thirties in good health. Material for sequencing was memory CD8+ T cells sorted from blood. Subset reported: CD45RO+ cells pooled with CCR7-negative TemRA cells. The chain employs TRBV25-1 and TRBJ2-7, with 9 positions matching TRBD2. The CDR3: CASSGGGAYEQYF. In nucleotides, the CDR3 is TGTGCCAGCAGTGGCGGGGGGGCCTACGAGCAGTACTTC.